This TCR beta chain was obtained from a study of PD-1 and CTLA-4 blockade in melanoma. The germline gives CDR1 MGHRA, CDR2 YSYEKL. This CDR3 spans 15 amino acids. Trimming took 3 bases from V and 0 from J; bases not matched to a gene: 2. TCRdb keeps only in-frame clones here, not all; method: immunoSEQ multiplex PCR. The sample contains 20,000 to 25,000 clones, around 89% of which appear only once. This clone was found a few times. Sequencing was performed on CD8+ T cells from peripheral blood, taken before anti-PD-1 treatment. This receptor was taken from a human donor with melanoma. The chain has TRBV4-1 and TRBJ1-3, with 7 bases fitting TRBD1. Here the CDR3 reads CASSQDRSSGNTIYF. Here the CDR3 DNA reads TGCGCCAGCAGCCAGGACAGGAGCTCTGGAAACACCATATATTTT.